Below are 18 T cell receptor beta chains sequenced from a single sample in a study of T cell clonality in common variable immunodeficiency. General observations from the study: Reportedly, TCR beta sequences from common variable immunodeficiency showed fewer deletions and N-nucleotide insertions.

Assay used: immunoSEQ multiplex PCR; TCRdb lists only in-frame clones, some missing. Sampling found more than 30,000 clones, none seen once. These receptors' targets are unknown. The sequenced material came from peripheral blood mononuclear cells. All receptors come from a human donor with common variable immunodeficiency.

The sequenced part of the CDR3 DNA is TGTGCCTGGAGTAAGGGGACAGGTAGGAATCAGCCC. Translated, it gives CAWSKGTGRNQP. The whole CDR3 sequence reads CAWSKGTGRNQPQHF. The chain links TRBV30 to TRBJ1-5; TRBD1 matches at 8 bases. The CDR3 end falls 3 residues outside the read, so it is completed with the germline J gene. In germline, CDR1 is GTSNPN, CDR2 SVGIG (reference sequence). CDR3 length equals 15 residues. V lost 2 bases, J lost 4 bases, and 7 bases stayed unmatched.

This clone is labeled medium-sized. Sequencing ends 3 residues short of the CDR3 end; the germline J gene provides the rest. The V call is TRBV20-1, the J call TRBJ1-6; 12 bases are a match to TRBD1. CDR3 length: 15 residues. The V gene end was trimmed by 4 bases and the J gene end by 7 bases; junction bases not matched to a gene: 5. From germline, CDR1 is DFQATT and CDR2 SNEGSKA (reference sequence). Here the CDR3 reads CSATRDRGPNSPLHF. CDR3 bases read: TGCAGTGCTACCCGGGACAGGGGGCCGAATTCACCC.

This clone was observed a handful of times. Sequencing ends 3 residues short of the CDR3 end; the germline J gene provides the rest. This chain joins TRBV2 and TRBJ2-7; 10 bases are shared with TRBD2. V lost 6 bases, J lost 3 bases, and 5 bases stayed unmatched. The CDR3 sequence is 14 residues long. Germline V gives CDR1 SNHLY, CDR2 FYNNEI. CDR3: CASSPSGRVYEQYF. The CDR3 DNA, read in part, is TGTGCCAGCAGCCCAAGCGGGAGGGTCTACGAG.

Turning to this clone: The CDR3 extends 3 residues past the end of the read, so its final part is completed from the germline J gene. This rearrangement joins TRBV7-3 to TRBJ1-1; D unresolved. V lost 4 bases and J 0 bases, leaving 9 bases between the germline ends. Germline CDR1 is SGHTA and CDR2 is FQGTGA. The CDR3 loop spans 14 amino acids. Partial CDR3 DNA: TGTGCCAGCAGCTCCCTGGGCCTGAACACTGAA. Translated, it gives CASSSLGLNTE. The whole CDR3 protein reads CASSSLGLNTEAFF.

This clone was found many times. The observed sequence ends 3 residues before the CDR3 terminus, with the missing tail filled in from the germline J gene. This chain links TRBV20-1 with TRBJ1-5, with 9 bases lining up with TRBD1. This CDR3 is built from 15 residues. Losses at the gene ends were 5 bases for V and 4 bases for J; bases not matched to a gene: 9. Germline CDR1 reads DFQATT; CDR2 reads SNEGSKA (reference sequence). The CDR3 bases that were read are TGCAGTGCTCCATTCGGGGGGACAGGGAATCAGCCC. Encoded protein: CSAPFGGTGNQP. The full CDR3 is CSAPFGGTGNQPQHF.

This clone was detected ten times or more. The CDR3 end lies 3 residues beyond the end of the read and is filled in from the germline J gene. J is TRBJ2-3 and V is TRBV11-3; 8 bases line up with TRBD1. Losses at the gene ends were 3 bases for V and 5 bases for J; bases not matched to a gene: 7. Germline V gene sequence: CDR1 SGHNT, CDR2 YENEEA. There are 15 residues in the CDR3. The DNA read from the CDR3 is TGTGCCAGCAGCTTCCAAGGACAGGGAATAGATACG. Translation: CASSFQGQGIDT. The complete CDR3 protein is CASSFQGQGIDTQYF.

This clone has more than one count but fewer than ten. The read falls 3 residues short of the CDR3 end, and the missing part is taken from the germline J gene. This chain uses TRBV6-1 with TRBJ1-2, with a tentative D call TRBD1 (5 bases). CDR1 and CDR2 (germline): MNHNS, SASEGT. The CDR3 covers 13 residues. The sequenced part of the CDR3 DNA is TGTGCCAGCAGTGCCCGTGGAGAGGGGGGC. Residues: CASSARGEGG. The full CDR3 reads CASSARGEGGYTF.

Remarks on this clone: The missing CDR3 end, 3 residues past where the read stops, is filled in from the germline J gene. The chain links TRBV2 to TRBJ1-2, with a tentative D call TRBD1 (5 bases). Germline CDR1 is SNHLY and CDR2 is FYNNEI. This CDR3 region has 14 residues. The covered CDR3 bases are TGTGCCAGCAGTGAAGCGGGGGGGAGAAGCGGC. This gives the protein CASSEAGGRSG. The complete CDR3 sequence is CASSEAGGRSGYTF.

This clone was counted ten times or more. Incomplete CDR3 DNA: TGTGCCAGCAGTTTCAGGCTCTCCGGCGAG. This gives the protein CASSFRLSGE. The CDR3 in its entirety is CASSFRLSGEQYF. V usage is TRBV12-3 or TRBV12-4 and J usage is TRBJ2-7, with D unresolved. The read comes to an end 3 residues before the CDR3 does, leaving the germline J gene to fill in the end. Trimming took off 3 bases at V and 6 bases at J, with 12 bases between the two ends. This CDR3 contains 13 residues.

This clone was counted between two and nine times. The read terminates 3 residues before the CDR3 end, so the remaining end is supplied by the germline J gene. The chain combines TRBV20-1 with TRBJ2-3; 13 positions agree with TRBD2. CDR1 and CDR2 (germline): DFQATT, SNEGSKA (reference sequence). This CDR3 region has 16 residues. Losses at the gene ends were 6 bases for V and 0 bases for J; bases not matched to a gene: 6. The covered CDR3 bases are TGCAGTGCGCGGACTAGCGGGAGCCTTAGCACAGATACG. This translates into CSARTSGSLSTDT. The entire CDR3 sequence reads CSARTSGSLSTDTQYF.

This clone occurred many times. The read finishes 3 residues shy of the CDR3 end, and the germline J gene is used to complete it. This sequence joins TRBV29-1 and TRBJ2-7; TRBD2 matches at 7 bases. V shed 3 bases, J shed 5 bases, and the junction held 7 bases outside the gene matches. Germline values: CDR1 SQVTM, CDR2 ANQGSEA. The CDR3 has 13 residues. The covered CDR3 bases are TGCAGCGTTGAGGCGGGAGAATCGGACGAG. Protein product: CSVEAGESDE. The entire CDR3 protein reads CSVEAGESDEQYF.

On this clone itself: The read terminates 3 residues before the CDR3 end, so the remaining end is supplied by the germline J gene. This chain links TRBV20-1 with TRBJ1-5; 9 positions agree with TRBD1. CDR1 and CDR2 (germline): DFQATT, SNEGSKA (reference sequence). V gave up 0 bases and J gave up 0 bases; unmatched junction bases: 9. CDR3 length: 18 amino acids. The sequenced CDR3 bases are TGCAGTGCTAGAGACTTTGGACAGGGGTTACGTAGCAATCAGCCC. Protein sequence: CSARDFGQGLRSNQP. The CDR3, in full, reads CSARDFGQGLRSNQPQHF.

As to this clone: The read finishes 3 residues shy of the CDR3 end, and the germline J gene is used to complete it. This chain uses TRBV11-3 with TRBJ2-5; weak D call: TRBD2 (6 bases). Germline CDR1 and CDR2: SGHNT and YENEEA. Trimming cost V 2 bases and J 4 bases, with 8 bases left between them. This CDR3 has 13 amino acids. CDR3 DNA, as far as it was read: TGTGCCAGCAGCTTAAGACTAGGAGAGACC. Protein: CASSLRLGET. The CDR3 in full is CASSLRLGETQYF.

CDR3 residues: CASRISSGRAIEQYF. CDR3 DNA, as far as it was read: TGTGCCAGCAGGATTTCTAGCGGGAGGGCTATCGAG. The chain is built from TRBV7-2 and TRBJ2-7; 12 bases map to TRBD2. The read is 3 residues too short to cover the CDR3 end, so that end is filled in from the germline J gene. Trimming at V came to 6 bases and at J to 6 bases, leaving 9 bases not matched to a gene. The CDR3 totals 15 residues. Germline V gene sequence: CDR1 SGHTA, CDR2 FQGNSA.

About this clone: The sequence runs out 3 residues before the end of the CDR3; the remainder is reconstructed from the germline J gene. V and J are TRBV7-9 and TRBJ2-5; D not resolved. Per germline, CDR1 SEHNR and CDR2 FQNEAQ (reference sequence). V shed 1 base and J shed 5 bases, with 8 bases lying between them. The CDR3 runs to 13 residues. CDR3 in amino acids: CASSLEGTETQYF. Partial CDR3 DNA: TGTGCCAGCAGCTTAGAGGGTACGGAGACC.

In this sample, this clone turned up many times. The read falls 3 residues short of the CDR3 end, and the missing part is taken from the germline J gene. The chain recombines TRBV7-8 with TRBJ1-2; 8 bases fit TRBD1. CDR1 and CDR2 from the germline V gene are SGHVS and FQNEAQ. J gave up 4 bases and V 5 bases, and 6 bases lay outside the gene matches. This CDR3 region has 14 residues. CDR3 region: CASSPGQGGYGYTF. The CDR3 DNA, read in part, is TGTGCCAGCAGCCCCGGACAGGGAGGCTATGGC.

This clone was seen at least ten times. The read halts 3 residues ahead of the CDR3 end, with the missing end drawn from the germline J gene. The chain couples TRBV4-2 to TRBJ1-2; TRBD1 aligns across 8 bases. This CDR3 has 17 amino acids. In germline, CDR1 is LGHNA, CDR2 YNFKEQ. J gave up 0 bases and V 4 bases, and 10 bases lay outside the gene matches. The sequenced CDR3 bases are TGTGCCAGCAGCCCATGGGGCGCACAGGGGGCTAACTATGGC. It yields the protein CASSPWGAQGANYG. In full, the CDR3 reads CASSPWGAQGANYGYTF.

The chain's CDR3 is CASSNRDRGPTGELFF. The CDR3 bases that were read are TGTGCCAGCAGTAACCGGGACAGGGGTCCAACCGGGGAG. The chain uses TRBV6-2 or TRBV6-3 and TRBJ2-2; 10 bases are a match to TRBD1. The observed sequence ends 3 residues before the CDR3 terminus, with the missing tail filled in from the germline J gene. Trimming cost V 5 bases and J 5 bases; bases outside gene matches: 8. The CDR3 is 16 amino acids. Germline assignment: CDR1 MNHEY and CDR2 SVGEGT.